This TCR beta chain comes out of a study of OX40 agonist ivuxolimab in advanced cancers. Regarding the research as a whole: Ivuxolimab, which targeted the costimulatory receptor OX40 (CD134), was an agonistic, fully human IgG2 monoclonal antibody. Prior anti-PD-1, anti-PD-L1 or anti-CTLA-4 therapy was permitted, and checkpoint inhibitors had been received by about 44% of dose-escalation patients. The monotherapy dose-escalation portion (N ≈ 50 patients) of the phase I ivuxolimab trial is reported in the paper. Peripheral TCRbeta sequencing aimed to test whether ivuxolimab altered TCR sequence diversity and caused clonal T-cell expansion. Of the approximately 53 patients in dose escalation, 19 had hepatocellular carcinoma, some 15 had melanoma, 9 had renal cell carcinoma and 9 had head and neck cancer. In the dose-escalation cohort, about four fifths of patients were male, and the mean age was 60 years with a range of roughly 20 to 79. Partial responses occurred in three dose-escalation patients, of whom one had hepatocellular carcinoma and two had cutaneous melanoma. Intravenous ivuxolimab was administered to patients every 2 weeks at six dose levels: 0.01, 0.1, 0.3, 1.5, 3 and 10 mg/kg. General study outcomes and caveats: Which antigens the clonally expanded peripheral T cells were specific for was not determined. In the 0.1-3.0 mg/kg groups, partial responders had among the lowest normalized peripheral clonal expansion, particularly in CD8+ T cells. Low levels of normalized T-cell clonal expansion were also shown by some nonresponding patients. At doses from 0.1 to 3.0 mg/kg, clonal expansion was seen in both CD4+ and CD8+ blood T cells between baseline and week 6. After ivuxolimab, CD8+ T cells had more expanded clones than CD4+ T cells on average.

For sequencing of the TCRbeta CDR3 region, genomic DNA was extracted from the sorted cells. The immunoSEQ Assay was used for sequencing of TCRbeta CDR3 regions. The table comes from immuneACCESS by way of TCRdb, which keeps in-frame sequences with V and J called. Part of the clones is missing from these tables; in studies checked, under half for an unresolved V gene and the rest for unknown reasons. This sample comprises tens of thousands of clones, around nine tenths of them detected only once. Around 0.8% of the sample lies in the top ten. Patients with autoimmune disease history or receiving systemic immunosuppression were excluded from the trial. Peripheral blood for TCR sequencing was collected from all dose cohorts at baseline, on cycle 4 day 1, and on cycle 7 day 1. Samples were obtained from an open-label, multicenter, first-in-human phase I dose-escalation trial of ivuxolimab. Adults with locally advanced or metastatic melanoma, renal cell, hepatocellular, or head and neck squamous cell carcinoma were enrolled in the trial. CD4+ and CD8+ T cells were sorted separately from peripheral blood before TCR sequencing.

About this clone: Its antigen remains unidentified. One base away there is no much larger clone; base qualities are not given.

Spanning cysteine to phenylalanine, the CDR3 consists of 14 amino acids. Just CDR3 DNA is preserved here, 42 bases in frame from base 1. V was cut back by 0 bases and J by 3 bases, leaving a gap of 9 bases between them. CDR1 is given as LNHNV and CDR2 as YYDKDF, both from the germline V gene (reference sequence). The sequence is built from TRBV15 and TRBJ2-7; the D gene identity is not certain. The input for sequencing was CD4+ or CD8+ T cells sorted from blood, taken in a trial of the OX40 agonist ivuxolimab. The clonotype originates from an adult with an advanced solid tumor such as melanoma, head and neck, liver or kidney cancer. At the DNA level, the sequence is TGTGCCACCAGCAGAGATCCTGGATTCTACGAGCAGTACTTC. It translates to CATSRDPGFYEQYF.